The entry that follows covers one T cell receptor beta chain sequence. The antigen is not known. Other DNA sequences within the sample encode an identical CDR3. This table comes from immunoSEQ multiplex PCR, and its TCRdb copy is limited to in-frame clones, with some not included. This table holds about 2.4 million clones, roughly nine tenths found once. This record belongs to a study of shared clonotypes between healthy human individuals. Study-wide results and limits: What naive subsets generally showed was a larger estimated richness than memory subsets showed. Several donors showed sharing of approximately 5% of naive CD4 clonotypes.

The CDR3 is 12 residues long. V was clipped by 4 bases and J by 4 bases, with 7 bases between them. Germline V gene lookup returns CDR1 SNHLY and CDR2 FYNNEI. The gene calls are TRBV2 and TRBJ1-2; a possible D gene is TRBD1 (5 bases). The sequenced material came from naive CD4+ T cells sorted from blood. Specified subset: CD45RA+ positively selected. The sequence was collected from a man between 18 and 35 years old in good health. The CDR3 reads CASSVDSYGYTF. The DNA for the CDR3 is TGTGCCAGCAGTGTAGACAGCTATGGCTACACCTTC.